These 8 T cell receptor beta chains share one sample of origin, sequenced in a study of identical twins. TCRdb recomputed calls from the 5' RACE reads with MiXCR, one row per CDR3 protein. Among a few hundred thousand distinct CDR3 sequences listed, roughly 9.9% were seen once. Separately, the same data were catalogued under a study of yellow fever vaccine responses in identical twins.

Sequenced material: PBMCs. All receptors derive from a woman between 18 and 29 years old in good health.

This clonotype has only a few counts. The chain employs TRBV30 and TRBJ2-4, with 9 positions matching TRBD1. V gave up 3 bases and J gave up 4 bases; unmatched junction bases: 4. Germline lookup yields CDR1 GTSNPN and CDR2 SVGIG (reference sequence). This CDR3 is built from 14 residues. CDR3 amino acids: CAWSPGQGKNIQYF. CDR3 bases: TGTGCCTGGAGCCCCGGACAGGGGAAAAACATTCAGTACTTC.

The CDR3 loop reads CASSFGALYEQYF. As DNA, the CDR3 is TGTGCCAGCAGTTTTGGGGCCCTCTACGAGCAGTACTTC. The genes are TRBV12-3 or TRBV12-4 and TRBJ2-7; D perhaps matches TRBD1 (5 bases). Trimming shortened V by 3 bases and J by 3 bases, and 9 bases separated the two germline ends. The CDR3 loop spans 13 amino acids.

This clonotype was counted a few times. The rearrangement links TRBV2 to TRBJ2-5; 12 bases fit TRBD2. V lost 2 bases and J lost 2; bases outside the gene matches: 9. CDR1 and CDR2 (germline): SNHLY, FYNNEI. The CDR3 loop spans 18 amino acids. Here the CDR3 reads CASSEMPSGGAPQETQYF. The CDR3 DNA reads as TGTGCCAGCAGTGAAATGCCTAGCGGGGGGGCCCCTCAAGAGACCCAGTACTTC.

Only a few counts were recorded for this clonotype. At one boundary the junction diverges from the germline segment, which might be a read error. The rearrangement links TRBV9 to TRBJ2-1; D gene ambiguous. Germline CDR1 SGDLS, CDR2 YYNGEE. CDR3 length: 14 residues. CDR3 sequence reads: CPLRAPRKYNEQFF. CDR3 nucleotide sequence: TGCCCCCTACGGGCGCCTAGGAAGTACAATGAGCAGTTCTTC.

The V call is TRBV27, the J call TRBJ2-7; possible D gene TRBD1, 5 bases. The V and J ends lost 3 bases and 5 bases respectively, with 11 bases between them. Germline V gene lookup returns CDR1 MNHEY and CDR2 SMNVEV (reference sequence). The CDR3 consists of 13 residues. DNA of the CDR3: TGTGCCAGCAGTTTCAGGGTCCACCACGAGCAGTACTTC. Translation gives CASSFRVHHEQYF.

The sample holds many counts of this clonotype. The V gene is TRBV7-2, the J gene TRBJ2-1, with D perhaps assigned TRBD1 or TRBD2 (6 bases each). V was clipped by 7 bases and J by 7 bases, with 14 bases between them. The CDR3 extends over 13 amino acids. Germline assignment: CDR1 SGHTA and CDR2 FQGNSA. This CDR3 is CASTDRGRNEQFF. The CDR3 DNA follows: TGTGCCAGCACAGACCGGGGGCGGAATGAGCAGTTCTTC.

The gene calls are TRBV20-1 and TRBJ1-1; 8 nucleotides match TRBD1. CDR1 and CDR2 (germline): DFQATT, SNEGSKA (reference sequence). This CDR3 is 13 amino acids long. V shed 7 bases and J 1 base; nucleotides not matched to a gene: 5. The CDR3 reads CSVRTGRNTEAFF. CDR3 nucleotide sequence: TGCAGTGTTCGGACAGGGAGGAACACTGAAGCTTTCTTT.

This clonotype came up many times. This chain links TRBV27 with TRBJ2-3; 7 bases line up with TRBD1. The CDR3 sequence is 16 residues long. The germline V gene encodes CDR1 MNHEY and CDR2 SMNVEV (reference sequence). The trim removed 5 bases at V and 4 bases at J, leaving 12 bases unmatched. CDR3: CASSPTSGTASDTQYF. In nucleotides, the CDR3 is TGTGCCAGCAGTCCAACCTCCGGGACAGCATCAGATACGCAGTATTTT.